This is a list of T cell receptor beta chains from one sample in a study of blood T cell repertoires in COVID-19. TCRdb keeps only in-frame clones here, not all; method: immunoSEQ multiplex PCR. The sample includes about 180,000 clones, around 85% of them seen just once. Sequencing used PBMCs or T cells enriched from blood (not recorded which). Receptor source: a man aged 40-50 years who had recovered from COVID-19. Both conserved end residues are part of each CDR3. Fields, in order: D gene, J gene, CDR3 length, clone size, V gene, CDR3 protein, CDR3 DNA. A D gene is named only where the DNA matches it firmly. Size tells how often a clone was seen (once, few, many) or the class of an expanded clone, and some rows leave it out.

>.|TRBJ1-1|15|.|TRBV6-5
CASSLKWSRDTEAFF
TGTGCCAGCAGTTTAAAGTGGAGTCGGGATACTGAAGCTTTCTTT
>TRBD1|TRBJ1-2|14|.|TRBV6-2/TRBV6-3
CASSYSRQGYGYTF
TGTGCCAGCAGTTACTCGAGACAGGGCTATGGCTACACCTTC
>.|TRBJ1-2|14|.|TRBV19
CASSIAQANYGYTF
TGTGCCAGTAGTATAGCCCAGGCTAACTATGGCTACACCTTC
>.|TRBJ1-5|15|once|TRBV2
CASTRRQRGNQPQHF
TGTGCCAGCACCCGCCGACAGAGGGGGAATCAGCCCCAGCATTTT
>.|TRBJ1-5|15|.|TRBV5-1
CASSLSWGGGQPQHF
TGCGCCAGCAGCTTGAGCTGGGGGGGTGGTCAGCCCCAGCATTTT
>TRBD1|TRBJ1-4|14|.|TRBV2
CASSNRGLREKLFF
TGTGCCAGCAGTAACAGGGGCTTGCGGGAAAAACTGTTTTTT
>.|TRBJ1-1|16|.|TRBV14
CASSQFPGWAATEAFF
TGTGCCAGCAGCCAGTTCCCGGGATGGGCGGCCACTGAAGCTTTCTTT
>TRBD1|TRBJ2-7|13|.|TRBV5-1
CASSTTGGREQYF
TGCGCCAGCAGCACGACAGGGGGGCGCGAGCAGTACTTC
>.|TRBJ2-1|15|.|TRBV12-5
CASGLLSTYRDTQFF
TGTGCTAGTGGTTTGCTCTCTACTTACCGGGACACCCAGTTCTTC
>TRBD2|TRBJ2-3|16|once|TRBV7-9
CASSLGLAGDTDTQYF
TGTGCCAGCAGCTTAGGGCTAGCGGGAGACACAGATACGCAGTATTTT
>TRBD1|TRBJ1-1|14|.|TRBV19
CATSTPDRVGEAFF
TGTGCCACCTCGACCCCAGACAGGGTCGGTGAAGCTTTCTTT
>.|TRBJ1-5|12|once|TRBV7-8
CASSLAGEAQHF
TGTGCCAGCAGCTTAGCAGGGGAGGCCCAGCATTTT
>.|TRBJ2-3|11|.|TRBV28
CASRATDTQYF
TGTGCCAGCAGAGCCACAGATACGCAGTATTTT
>TRBD1|TRBJ1-1|15|.|TRBV7-2
CASSDGTGFGTEAFF
TGTGCCAGCAGCGATGGGACAGGGTTTGGCACTGAAGCTTTCTTT
>TRBD1|TRBJ2-6|15|.|TRBV27
CASSLQGFGANVLTF
TGTGCCAGCAGCTTACAGGGGTTTGGGGCCAACGTCCTGACTTTC
>TRBD1|TRBJ1-1|14|.|TRBV28
CASSLPGTVLEAFF
TGTGCCAGCAGTTTACCCGGGACAGTCTTAGAAGCTTTCTTT
>.|TRBJ2-2|16|.|TRBV5-1
CASSLAAAMNTGELFF
TGCGCCAGCAGCTTGGCCGCTGCGATGAACACCGGGGAGCTGTTTTTT
>.|TRBJ2-7|11|.|TRBV7-8
CASSSQEEQYF
TGTGCCAGCAGCTCTCAGGAAGAGCAGTACTTC